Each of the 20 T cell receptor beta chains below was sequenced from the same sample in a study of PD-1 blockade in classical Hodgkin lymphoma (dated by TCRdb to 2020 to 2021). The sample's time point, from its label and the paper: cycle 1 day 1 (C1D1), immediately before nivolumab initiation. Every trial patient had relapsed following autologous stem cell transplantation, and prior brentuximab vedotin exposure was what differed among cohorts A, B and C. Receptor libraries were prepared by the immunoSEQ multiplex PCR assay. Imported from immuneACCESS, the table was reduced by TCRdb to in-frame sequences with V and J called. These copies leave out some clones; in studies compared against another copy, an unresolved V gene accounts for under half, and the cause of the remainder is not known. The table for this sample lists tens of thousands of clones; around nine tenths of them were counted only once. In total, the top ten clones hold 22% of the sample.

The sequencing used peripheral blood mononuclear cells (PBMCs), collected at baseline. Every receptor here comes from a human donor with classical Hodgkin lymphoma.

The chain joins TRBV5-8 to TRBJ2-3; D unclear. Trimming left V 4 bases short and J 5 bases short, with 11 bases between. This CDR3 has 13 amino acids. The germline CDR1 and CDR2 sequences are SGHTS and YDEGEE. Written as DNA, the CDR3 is TGTGCCAGCAGCGCTCGACCCATAGATACGCAGTATTTT. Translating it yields CASSARPIDTQYF. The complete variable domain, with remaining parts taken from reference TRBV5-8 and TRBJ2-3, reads EAGVTQSPTHLIKTRGQQATLRCSPISGHTSVYWYQQALGLGLQFLLWYDEGEERNRGNFPPRFSGRQFPNYSSELNVNALELEDSALYLCASSARPIDTQYFGPGTRLTVL.

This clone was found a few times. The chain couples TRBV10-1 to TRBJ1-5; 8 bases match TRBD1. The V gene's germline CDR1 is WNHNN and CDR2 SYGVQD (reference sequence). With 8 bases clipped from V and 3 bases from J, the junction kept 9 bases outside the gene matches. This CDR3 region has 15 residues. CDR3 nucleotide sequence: TGCGCCAGCGGGACAGGAACAAGCCCCAATCAGCCCCAGCATTTT. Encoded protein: CASGTGTSPNQPQHF.

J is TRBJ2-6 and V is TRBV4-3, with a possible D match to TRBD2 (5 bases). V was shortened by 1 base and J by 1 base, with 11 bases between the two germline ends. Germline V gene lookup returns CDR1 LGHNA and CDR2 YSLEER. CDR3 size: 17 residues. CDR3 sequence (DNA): TGCGCCAGCAGCCAAGCGACCACGGGGTCTGGGGCCAACGTCCTGACTTTC. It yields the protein CASSQATTGSGANVLTF.

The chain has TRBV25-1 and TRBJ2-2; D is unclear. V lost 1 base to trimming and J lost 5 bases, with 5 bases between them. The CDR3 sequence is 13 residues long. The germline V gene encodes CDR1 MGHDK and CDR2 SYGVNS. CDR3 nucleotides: TGTGCCAGCAGTGAATTCGGAACCGGGGAGCTGTTTTTT. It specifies CASSEFGTGELFF.

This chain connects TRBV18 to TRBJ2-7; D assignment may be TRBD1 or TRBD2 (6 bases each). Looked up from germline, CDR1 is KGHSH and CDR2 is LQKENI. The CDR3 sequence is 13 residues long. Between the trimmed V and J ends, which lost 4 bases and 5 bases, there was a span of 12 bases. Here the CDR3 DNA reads TGTGCCAGCTCACAAGGGGGGCTAAACGAGCAGTACTTC. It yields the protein CASSQGGLNEQYF.

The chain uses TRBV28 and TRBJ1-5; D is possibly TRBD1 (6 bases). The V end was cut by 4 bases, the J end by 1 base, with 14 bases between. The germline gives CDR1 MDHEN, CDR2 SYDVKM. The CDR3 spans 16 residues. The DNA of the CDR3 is TGTGCCAGCAGTTCACACAGGGTCTTAAGCAATCAGCCCCAGCATTTT. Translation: CASSSHRVLSNQPQHF.

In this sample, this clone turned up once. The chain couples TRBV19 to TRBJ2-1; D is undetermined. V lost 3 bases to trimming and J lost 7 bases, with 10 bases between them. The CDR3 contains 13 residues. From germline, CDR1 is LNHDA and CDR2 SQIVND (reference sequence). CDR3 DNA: TGTGCCAGTAGTATTGTAAAAGGAAATGAGCAGTTCTTC. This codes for CASSIVKGNEQFF.

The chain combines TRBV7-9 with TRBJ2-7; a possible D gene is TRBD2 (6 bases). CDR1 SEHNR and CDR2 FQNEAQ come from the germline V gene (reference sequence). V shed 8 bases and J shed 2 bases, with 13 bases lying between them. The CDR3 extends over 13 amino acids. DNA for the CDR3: TGTGCCAGCGGAAACGGACTAACCTACGAGCAGTACTTC. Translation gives CASGNGLTYEQYF.

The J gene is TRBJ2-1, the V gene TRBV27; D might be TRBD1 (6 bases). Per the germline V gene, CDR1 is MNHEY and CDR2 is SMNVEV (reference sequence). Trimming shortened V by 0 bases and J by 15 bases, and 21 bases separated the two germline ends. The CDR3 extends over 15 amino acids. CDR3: CASSLSDRPRVSGFF. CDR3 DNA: TGTGCCAGCAGTTTATCTGACAGGCCTCGGGTTTCAGGGTTCTTC.

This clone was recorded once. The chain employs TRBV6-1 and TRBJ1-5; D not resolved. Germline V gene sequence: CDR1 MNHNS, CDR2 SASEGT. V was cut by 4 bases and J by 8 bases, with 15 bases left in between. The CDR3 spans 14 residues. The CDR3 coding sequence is TGTGCCAGCAGTGTCAGGCCCCTCGCGGAGCCCCAGCATTTT. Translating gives CASSVRPLAEPQHF.

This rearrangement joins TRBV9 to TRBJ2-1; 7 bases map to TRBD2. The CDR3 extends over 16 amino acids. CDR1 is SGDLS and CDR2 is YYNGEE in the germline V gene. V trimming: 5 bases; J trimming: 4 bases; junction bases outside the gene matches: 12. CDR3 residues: CASSASGSGKYNEQFF. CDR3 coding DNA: TGTGCCAGCAGTGCCTCGGGGAGCGGGAAGTACAATGAGCAGTTCTTC.

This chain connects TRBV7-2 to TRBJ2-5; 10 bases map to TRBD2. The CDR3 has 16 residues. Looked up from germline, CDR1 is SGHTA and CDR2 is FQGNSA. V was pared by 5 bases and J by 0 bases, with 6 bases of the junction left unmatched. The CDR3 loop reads CASSPGTSAYQETQYF. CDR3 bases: TGTGCCAGCAGCCCTGGGACTAGCGCTTACCAAGAGACCCAGTACTTC.

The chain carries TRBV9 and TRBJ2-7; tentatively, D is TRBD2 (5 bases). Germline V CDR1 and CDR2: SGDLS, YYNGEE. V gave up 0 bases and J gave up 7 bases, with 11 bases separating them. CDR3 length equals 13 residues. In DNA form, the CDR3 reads TGTGCCAGCAGCGTAGGCGACCGGGGAGAGCAGTACTTC. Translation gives CASSVGDRGEQYF.

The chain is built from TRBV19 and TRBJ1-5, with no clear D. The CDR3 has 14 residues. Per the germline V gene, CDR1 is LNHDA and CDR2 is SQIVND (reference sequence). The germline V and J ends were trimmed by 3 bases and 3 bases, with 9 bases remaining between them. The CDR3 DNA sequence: TGTGCCAGTAGTATTGTAGGGAACAATCAGCCCCAGCATTTT. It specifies CASSIVGNNQPQHF. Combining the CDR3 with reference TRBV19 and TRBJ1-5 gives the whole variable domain DGGITQSPKYLFRKEGQNVTLSCEQNLNHDAMYWYRQDPGQGLRLIYYSQIVNDFQKGDIAEGYSVSREKKESFPLTVTSAQKNPTAFYLCASSIVGNNQPQHFGDGTRLSIL.

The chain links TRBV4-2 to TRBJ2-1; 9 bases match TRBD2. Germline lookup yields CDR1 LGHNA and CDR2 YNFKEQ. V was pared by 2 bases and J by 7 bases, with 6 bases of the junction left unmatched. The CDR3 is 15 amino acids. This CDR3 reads CASSQRLAVRNEQFF. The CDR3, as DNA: TGTGCCAGCAGCCAAAGACTAGCGGTCAGGAATGAGCAGTTCTTC.

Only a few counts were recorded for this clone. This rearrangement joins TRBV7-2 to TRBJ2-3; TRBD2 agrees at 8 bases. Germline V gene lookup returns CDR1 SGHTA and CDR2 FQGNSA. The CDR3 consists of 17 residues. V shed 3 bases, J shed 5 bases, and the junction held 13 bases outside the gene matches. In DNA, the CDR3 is TGTGCCAGCAGCTTCTCGGGAGGGCGGGTGCGGCAAGATACGCAGTATTTT. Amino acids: CASSFSGGRVRQDTQYF.

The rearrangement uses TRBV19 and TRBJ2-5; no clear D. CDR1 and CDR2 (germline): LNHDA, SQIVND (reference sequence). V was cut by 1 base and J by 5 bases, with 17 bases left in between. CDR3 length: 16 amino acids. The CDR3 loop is CASSIVGRPGWETQYF. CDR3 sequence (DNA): TGTGCCAGTAGTATAGTCGGACGCCCTGGGTGGGAGACCCAGTACTTC.

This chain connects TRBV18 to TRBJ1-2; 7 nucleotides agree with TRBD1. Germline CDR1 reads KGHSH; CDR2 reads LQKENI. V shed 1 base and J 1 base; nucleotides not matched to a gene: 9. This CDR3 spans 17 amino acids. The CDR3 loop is CASSPQGAGKFNYGYTF. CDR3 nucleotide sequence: TGTGCCAGCTCACCACAGGGGGCCGGGAAGTTTAACTATGGCTACACCTTC.

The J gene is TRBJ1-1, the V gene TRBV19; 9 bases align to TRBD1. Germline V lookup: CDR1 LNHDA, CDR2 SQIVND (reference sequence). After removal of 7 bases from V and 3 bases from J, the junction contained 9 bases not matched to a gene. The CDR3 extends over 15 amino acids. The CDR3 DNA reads TGTGCCAGTACACCGGGACAGGGAGCGGACACTGAAGCTTTCTTT. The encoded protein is CASTPGQGADTEAFF.

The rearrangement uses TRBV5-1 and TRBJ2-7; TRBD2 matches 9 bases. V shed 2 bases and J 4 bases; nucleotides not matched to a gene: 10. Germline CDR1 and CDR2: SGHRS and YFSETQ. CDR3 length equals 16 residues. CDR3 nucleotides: TGCGCCAGCAGCTTCGTTGGCGGGAGGGCCGGGTACGAGCAGTACTTC. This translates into CASSFVGGRAGYEQYF.